Sequencing of this T cell receptor beta chain was carried out in a study of monozygotic twins with inflammatory bowel disease. CDR1 and CDR2 (germline): MNHEY, SVGEGT. The CDR3 length is 15 residues. TCRdb reanalyzed the 5' RACE reads, giving one entry per CDR3 protein sequence and no DNA. The sample is made up of 300,000 to 450,000 distinct CDR3 sequences, and the top ten hold 2.5% to 3% of it. V usage is TRBV6-2 or TRBV6-3 and J usage is TRBJ2-7; the TCRdb D gene call, TRBD1, has no DNA to confirm it. Source material: blood. The TCR comes from a human donor with ulcerative colitis or Crohn's disease, or a healthy co-twin of an affected twin (not recorded which). CDR3 amino acids: CASSTRTGISYEQYF.